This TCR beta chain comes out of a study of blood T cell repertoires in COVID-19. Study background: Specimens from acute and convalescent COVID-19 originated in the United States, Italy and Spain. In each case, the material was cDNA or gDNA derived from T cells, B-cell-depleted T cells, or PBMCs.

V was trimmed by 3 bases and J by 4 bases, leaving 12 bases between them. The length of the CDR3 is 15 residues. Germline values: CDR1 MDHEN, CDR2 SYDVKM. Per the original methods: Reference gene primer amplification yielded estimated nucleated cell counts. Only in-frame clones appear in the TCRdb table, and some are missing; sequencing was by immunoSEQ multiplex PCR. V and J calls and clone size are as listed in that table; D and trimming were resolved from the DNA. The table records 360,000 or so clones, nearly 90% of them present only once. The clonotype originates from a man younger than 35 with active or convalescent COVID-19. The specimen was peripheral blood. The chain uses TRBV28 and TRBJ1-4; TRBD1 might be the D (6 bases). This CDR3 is CASSLGGLVNEKLFF. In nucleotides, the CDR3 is TGTGCCAGCAGTTTGGGGGGGCTTGTTAATGAAAAACTGTTTTTT.